This is a list of T cell receptor beta chains from one sample in a study of blood T cell repertoires in COVID-19. The table came from immunoSEQ multiplex PCR; TCRdb's copy has only in-frame clones and leaves some out. The profile shows 120,000 or so clones, 80% to 90% of them singletons. The sequencing input was peripheral blood. Source of these receptors: a man in his sixties or seventies who had recovered from COVID-19. Both conserved end residues are part of each CDR3. The order of the fields is CDR3 DNA, CDR3 protein, J gene, V gene, clone size, D gene. A D gene is named only where the DNA matches it firmly. Only some rows state a clone size, as once, few, many or a class for expanded clones.

TGCGCCAGCAGCCAAGATAGAACCCGAGGCTACACCTTC | CASSQDRTRGYTF | TRBJ1-2 | TRBV4-1 | - | -
TGTGCCAGCAGGAGGACAGGGATCTACGAGCAGTACTTC | CASRRTGIYEQYF | TRBJ2-7 | TRBV28 | - | TRBD1
TGTGCCAGCAGCCTCTTAGCGGGAGGGACTAGCACAGATACGCAGTATTTT | CASSLLAGGTSTDTQYF | TRBJ2-3 | TRBV7-6 | - | TRBD2
TGTGCCAGCAGCCCCGACAGGGGCAATCAGCCCCAGCATTTT | CASSPDRGNQPQHF | TRBJ1-5 | TRBV9 | - | TRBD1
TGTGCCAGCAGCGATAGGGGACAGGGAAGTTCACCCCTCCACTTT | CASSDRGQGSSPLHF | TRBJ1-6 | TRBV5-4 | - | TRBD1
TGTGCCACCAGCAGGACAGGGGGTTCCTACGAGCAGTACTTC | CATSRTGGSYEQYF | TRBJ2-7 | TRBV24-1 | - | TRBD1
TGCGCCAGCAGCCCGAGGGTTAGCGGGAGGGCCTATGAGCAGTTCTTC | CASSPRVSGRAYEQFF | TRBJ2-1 | TRBV5-1 | - | TRBD2
TGTGCCAGCAGGCCGACAGGGGGATCGGCCTACGAGCAGTACTTC | CASRPTGGSAYEQYF | TRBJ2-7 | TRBV6-5 | - | TRBD1
TGTGCCAGCAGTGAGCCCGGGACTAGCGGGAAAGGAAAAGGAGGCGGAGATACGCAGTATTTT | CASSEPGTSGKGKGGGDTQYF | TRBJ2-3 | TRBV2 | once | TRBD2
TGTGCCTGGAGTTACAGGGGGAGGACCTATAATTCACCCCTCCACTTT | CAWSYRGRTYNSPLHF | TRBJ1-6 | TRBV30 | - | TRBD1
TGTGCCAGCAGCCTTAGCACAGATACGCAGTATTTT | CASSLSTDTQYF | TRBJ2-3 | TRBV9 | few | -
TGTGCCAGCCTACTAGCGGGGAGCCAAGAGACCCAGTACTTC | CASLLAGSQETQYF | TRBJ2-5 | TRBV28 | - | TRBD2
TGTGCCAGCAGCTTTTTCGTTACAGGGTCCAATGAGCAGTTCTTC | CASSFFVTGSNEQFF | TRBJ2-1 | TRBV7-2 | - | -
TGCGCCAGCAGCAGGACGACTAGCGGGATTATAGATACGCAGTATTTT | CASSRTTSGIIDTQYF | TRBJ2-3 | TRBV5-1 | - | TRBD2
TGTGCCAGCAGTCCCATGAGCTCCTACGAGCAGTACTTC | CASSPMSSYEQYF | TRBJ2-7 | TRBV27 | - | -
TGTGCCAGCAGCTGGCCGGGACGGACTAGCGGGAGACTTGAGCAGTTCTTC | CASSWPGRTSGRLEQFF | TRBJ2-1 | TRBV5-8 | - | TRBD2
TGTGCCAGCTCCCCTCCGTACAGGGTGGGCAATGAGCAGTTCTTC | CASSPPYRVGNEQFF | TRBJ2-1 | TRBV7-9 | - | -
TGCAGCGTTGAGCTCCTAGCGGGAGGGCCCAGTACAGATACGCAGTATTTT | CSVELLAGGPSTDTQYF | TRBJ2-3 | TRBV29-1 | - | TRBD2
TGTGCCACCCAGACTAGCGGGAGAAACGAGCAGTACTTC | CATQTSGRNEQYF | TRBJ2-7 | TRBV2 | - | TRBD2
TGTGCCAGCAGCTTAAATCAGGATTCACCCCTCCACTTT | CASSLNQDSPLHF | TRBJ1-6 | TRBV7-9 | once | -
TGCAGCGTGAGAGGGGACACGGGTTATGGCTACACCTTC | CSVRGDTGYGYTF | TRBJ1-2 | TRBV29-1 | - | -
TGCAGCGTGACCGGGACAGGGGGACGCGCTTTCTTT | CSVTGTGGRAFF | TRBJ1-1 | TRBV29-1 | - | TRBD1
TGCGCCAGCAGCTTGGAGCAATTGACTGAAGCTTTCTTT | CASSLEQLTEAFF | TRBJ1-1 | TRBV5-1 | - | -
TGTGCCAGCAGCAAAGACGGTCCTAGCGGGAGCTACAATGAGCAGTTCTTC | CASSKDGPSGSYNEQFF | TRBJ2-1 | TRBV21-1 | - | -
TGTGCCACCAGTTCCGGGGGGACCTCAACCCCGGCAGATACGCAGTATTTT | CATSSGGTSTPADTQYF | TRBJ2-3 | TRBV24-1 | once | TRBD2
TGTGCCAGTAGTTTTCCGGGACAGGGGATTAATGAAAAACTGTTTTTT | CASSFPGQGINEKLFF | TRBJ1-4 | TRBV19 | - | TRBD1
TGTGCCAGCAGCTTAGGAGACAGGGGGGTGGATGGAGCTTTCTTT | CASSLGDRGVDGAFF | TRBJ1-1 | TRBV7-9 | few | TRBD1
TGCGCCAGCAGCTTGGATGGCCAGACCTACGAGCAGTACTTC | CASSLDGQTYEQYF | TRBJ2-7 | TRBV5-1 | - | -